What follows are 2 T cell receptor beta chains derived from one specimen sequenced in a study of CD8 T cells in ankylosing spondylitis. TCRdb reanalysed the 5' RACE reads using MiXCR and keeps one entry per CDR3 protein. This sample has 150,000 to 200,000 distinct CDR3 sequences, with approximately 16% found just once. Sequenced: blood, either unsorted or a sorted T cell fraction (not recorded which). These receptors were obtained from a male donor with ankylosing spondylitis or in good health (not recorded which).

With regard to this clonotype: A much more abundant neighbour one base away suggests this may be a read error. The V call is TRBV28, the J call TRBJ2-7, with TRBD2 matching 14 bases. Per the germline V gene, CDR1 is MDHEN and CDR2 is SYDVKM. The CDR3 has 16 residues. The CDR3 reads CAISLGLAGGPYEQYF. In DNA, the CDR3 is TGTGCCATCAGTTTAGGACTAGCGGGAGGACCCTACGAGCAGTACTTC.

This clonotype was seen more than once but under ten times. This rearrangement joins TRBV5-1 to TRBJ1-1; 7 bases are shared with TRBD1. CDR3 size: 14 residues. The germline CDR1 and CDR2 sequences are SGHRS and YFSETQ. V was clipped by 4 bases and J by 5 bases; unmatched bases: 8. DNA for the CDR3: TGCGCCAGCAGCCCGGTCAGGGGGTGGACTGAAGCTTTCTTT. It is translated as CASSPVRGWTEAFF.